One sample yielded the 8 T cell receptor beta chains listed below, sequenced in a study of Graves' ophthalmopathy and Graves' hyperthyroidism. The authors amplified TCR beta CDR3 regions from RNA transcripts. HTBI primers primed a first-round RT-PCR, and a second-round multiplex PCR followed. A single record per CDR3 protein comes from TCRdb applying MiXCR to the multiplex PCR reads. Of 300,000 to 450,000 distinct CDR3 sequences detected, roughly 15% appear once; the ten largest clones hold 2.4%. Input material: peripheral blood. The origin of the receptors is an adult woman with stable Graves' hyperthyroidism.

This clonotype has a count of ten or more. The chain combines TRBV5-1 with TRBJ2-5; 11 nucleotides match TRBD1. From germline, CDR1 is SGHRS and CDR2 YFSETQ. The ends lost 4 bases at V and 6 bases at J; junction bases unmatched: 8. This CDR3 is built from 15 residues. The CDR3 coding sequence is TGCGCCAGCAGCCCCGGGACAGGGGGAGGGAAGACCCAGTACTTC. The encoded protein is CASSPGTGGGKTQYF.

The rearrangement joins TRBV5-1 to TRBJ2-7, with D perhaps matching TRBD2 (5 bases). CDR3 length equals 15 residues. Trimming pared 4 bases from V and 0 bases from J, leaving 14 bases between. CDR1 and CDR2 (germline): SGHRS, YFSETQ. CDR3 region: CASSPWEGSSYEQYF. The CDR3 coding sequence is TGCGCCAGCAGCCCCTGGGAAGGGAGCTCCTACGAGCAGTACTTC. The variable domain in full, completed from reference TRBV5-1 and TRBJ2-7, reads KAGVTQTPRYLIKTRGQQVTLSCSPISGHRSVSWYQQTPGQGLQFLFEYFSETQRNKGNFPGRFSGRQFSNSRSEMNVSTLELGDSALYLCASSPWEGSSYEQYFGPGTRLTVT.

This clonotype was found many times. The CDR3 reads CASSLSSLPSYEQYF. In DNA form, the CDR3 reads TGTGCCAGCAGTTTATCGTCACTACCCTCCTACGAGCAGTACTTC. The chain combines TRBV27 with TRBJ2-7, with no clear D. Per the germline V gene, CDR1 is MNHEY and CDR2 is SMNVEV (reference sequence). The germline V and J ends were trimmed by 0 bases and 0 bases, with 9 bases remaining between them. The CDR3 sequence is 15 residues long.

This clonotype was counted at least ten times. This sequence joins TRBV3-1 and TRBJ2-2, with D possibly being TRBD1 (5 bases). Germline CDR1 LGHDT, CDR2 YNNKEL (reference sequence). The CDR3 is made up of 13 amino acids. V dropped 5 bases and J dropped 6 bases, with 10 bases sitting between them. Written as DNA, the CDR3 is TGTGCCAGCAGCTACTGGGGCTCCGGGGAGCTGTTTTTT. It encodes CASSYWGSGELFF.

The rearrangement uses TRBV20-1 and TRBJ2-7; 9 nucleotides agree with TRBD2. Germline V gene lookup returns CDR1 DFQATT and CDR2 SNEGSKA (reference sequence). The CDR3 is made up of 15 amino acids. Trimming took 6 bases from V and 0 from J; bases not matched to a gene: 9. The CDR3 loop reads CSAHTGTSTSYEQYF. The CDR3 DNA is TGCAGTGCGCATACCGGGACTAGCACCTCCTACGAGCAGTACTTC.

The CDR3 reads CASSPGGGASTYEQYF. The CDR3 DNA reads as TGTGCCAGCAGCCCCGGGGGAGGGGCCTCAACCTACGAGCAGTACTTC. V gene TRBV9 combines with J gene TRBJ2-7; 7 bases map to TRBD2. Germline V gene data show CDR1 as SGDLS and CDR2 as YYNGEE. The CDR3 extends over 16 amino acids. The trim removed 4 bases at V and 2 bases at J, leaving 12 bases unmatched.

This clonotype was observed a few times. The chain uses TRBV10-3 and TRBJ2-7; D gene uncertain. Germline CDR1 ENHRY, CDR2 SYGVKD. CDR3 length equals 13 residues. V was pared by 0 bases and J by 3 bases, with 6 bases between. The CDR3 spells CAISESKSYEQYF. The CDR3 DNA is TGTGCCATCAGTGAGTCGAAAAGCTACGAGCAGTACTTC.

This clonotype showed up many times. The chain recombines TRBV24-1 with TRBJ2-5, with a possible D match to TRBD2 (6 bases). Germline V CDR1 and CDR2: KGHDR, SFDVKD. Trimming took off 5 bases at V and 5 bases at J, with 17 bases between the two ends. This CDR3 contains 15 residues. CDR3 DNA: TGTGCCACCAGTGGTCCAGGGACTGCGTGGGAGACCCAGTACTTC. The encoded protein is CATSGPGTAWETQYF.